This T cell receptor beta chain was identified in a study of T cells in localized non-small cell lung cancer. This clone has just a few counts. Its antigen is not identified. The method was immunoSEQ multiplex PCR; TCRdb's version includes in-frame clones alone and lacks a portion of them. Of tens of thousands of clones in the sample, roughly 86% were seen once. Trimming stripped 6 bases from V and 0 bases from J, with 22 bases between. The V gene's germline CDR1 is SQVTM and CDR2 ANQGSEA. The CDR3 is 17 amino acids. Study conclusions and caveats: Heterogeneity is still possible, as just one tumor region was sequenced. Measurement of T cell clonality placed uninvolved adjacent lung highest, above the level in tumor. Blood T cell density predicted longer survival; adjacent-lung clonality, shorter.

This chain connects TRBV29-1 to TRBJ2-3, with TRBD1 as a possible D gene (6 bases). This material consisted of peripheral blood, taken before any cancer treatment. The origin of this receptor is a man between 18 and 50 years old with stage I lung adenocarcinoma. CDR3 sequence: CSVARLGTPKSTDTQYF. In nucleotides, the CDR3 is TGCAGCGTCGCTAGGCTCGGGACACCCAAAAGCACAGATACGCAGTATTTT.